The 6 T cell receptor beta chains below all came from one sample that was sequenced in a study of OX40 agonist ivuxolimab in advanced cancers. Profiling relied on immunoSEQ multiplex PCR, and the TCRdb table lists in-frame clones only, not all of them. The sample includes 65,000 to 80,000 clones, 85% to 95% of them seen just once. Here the sequenced sample was CD4+ or CD8+ T cells sorted from blood, taken in a trial of the OX40 agonist ivuxolimab. These receptors were obtained from an adult with an advanced solid tumor such as melanoma, head and neck, liver or kidney cancer.

Here the CDR3 reads CASSLGRGPTYEQYF. CDR3 coding DNA: TGTGCCAGCAGCTTAGGAAGGGGGCCGACCTACGAGCAGTACTTC. The rearrangement links TRBV13 to TRBJ2-7, with TRBD1 matching 7 bases. Per germline, CDR1 PRHDT and CDR2 FYEKMQ (reference sequence). The CDR3 loop spans 15 amino acids. Germline trimming cut 0 bases from V and 2 bases from J; bases unmatched to any gene: 4.

The chain is built from TRBV5-1 and TRBJ2-1; no firm D call. Trimming took off 4 bases at V and 1 base at J, with 6 bases between the two ends. The CDR3 covers 13 residues. Germline CDR1 is SGHRS and CDR2 is YFSETQ. CDR3 sequence: CASSGDSYNEQFF. The CDR3 DNA is TGCGCCAGCAGCGGGGATTCCTACAATGAGCAGTTCTTC.

The rearrangement links TRBV21-1 to TRBJ2-7; TRBD1 was called by the table and not checked on the DNA. TRBV21-1 counts as a pseudogene. This CDR3 has 17 residues. CDR3 protein: CASSSLRRTRDFYEQYF. CDR3 coding DNA: TGTGCCAGCAGCTCATTACGCCGAACCAGGGATTTCTACGAGCAGTACTTC.

The chain employs TRBV11-2 and TRBJ2-2, with D unresolved. This CDR3 region has 12 residues. V shed 2 bases and J shed 6 bases, with 4 bases lying between them. Germline V gene lookup returns CDR1 SGHAT and CDR2 FQNNGV. The CDR3 coding sequence is TGTGCCAGCAGCTTAATCCCCGGGGAGCTGTTTTTT. Encoded protein: CASSLIPGELFF.

The gene calls are TRBV9 and TRBJ2-1; D is possibly TRBD2 (5 bases). The CDR3 extends over 14 amino acids. The ends were cut back, 0 bases at V and 6 bases at J, with 10 bases in the middle. Per the germline V gene, CDR1 is SGDLS and CDR2 is YYNGEE. CDR3 in amino acids: CASSVGVAGNEQFF. The DNA of the CDR3 is TGTGCCAGCAGCGTAGGGGTGGCGGGCAATGAGCAGTTCTTC.

The rearrangement uses TRBV7-2 and TRBJ1-5; 11 bases match TRBD1. The CDR3 loop spans 16 amino acids. The germline V gene encodes CDR1 SGHTA and CDR2 FQGNSA. V shed 3 bases and J 5 bases; nucleotides not matched to a gene: 6. In DNA, the CDR3 is TGTGCCAGCAGCTTGGGACAGGACAGGGGGCATCAGCCCCAGCATTTT. Encoded protein: CASSLGQDRGHQPQHF.